The 11 T cell receptor beta chains below all came from one sample that was sequenced in a study of shared clonotypes between healthy human individuals (TCRdb year 2020). Libraries were built with the immunoSEQ multiplex PCR assay. This immuneACCESS table, as held by TCRdb, lists in-frame sequences with V and J called but not all clones. Of the missing ones, under half trace to an unresolved V gene in checked studies; the others have no known cause. This sample lists 2 million to 2.5 million clones; 90% to 96% were detected once. The ten largest clones take up about 0.13% of the sample. Sequencing was performed on naive CD4+ T cells sorted from blood. In the paper's terms, the cell subset or site label means: CD45RA+ positively selected. All receptors come from a man younger than 30 in good health.

The chain joins TRBV7-2 to TRBJ1-2, with D possibly TRBD1 on 6 matching bases. The CDR3 loop spans 15 amino acids. Trimming took off 2 bases at V and 8 bases at J, with 18 bases between the two ends. CDR1 and CDR2 from the germline V gene are SGHTA and FQGNSA. As DNA, the CDR3 is TGTGCCAGCAGCTTAAACGGACGGCAGGGGAGGGGCTACACCTTC. Amino acid sequence: CASSLNGRQGRGYTF.

The J gene is TRBJ2-3, the V gene TRBV18; no firm D call. The CDR3 sequence is 12 residues long. The germline V and J ends were trimmed by 3 bases and 3 bases, with 4 bases remaining between them. The germline V gene encodes CDR1 KGHSH and CDR2 LQKENI. CDR3 coding DNA: TGTGCCAGCTCACCCTGGACAGATACGCAGTATTTT. Its protein is CASSPWTDTQYF.

V gene TRBV7-2 combines with J gene TRBJ1-5; D gene uncertain. The CDR3 runs to 14 residues. Trimming cost V 5 bases and J 1 base, with 9 bases left between them. Looked up from germline, CDR1 is SGHTA and CDR2 is FQGNSA. CDR3 sequence (DNA): TGTGCCAGCAGCCGCGGGATCAGCAATCAGCCCCAGCATTTT. It encodes CASSRGISNQPQHF.

The J gene is TRBJ2-5, the V gene TRBV7-2, with 7 nucleotides matching TRBD2. The germline gives CDR1 SGHTA, CDR2 FQGNSA. The CDR3 has 15 residues. With 5 bases clipped from V and 4 bases from J, the junction kept 10 bases outside the gene matches. This CDR3 reads CASSPTVAGVETQYF. The CDR3 DNA reads TGTGCCAGCAGCCCAACTGTGGCGGGAGTAGAGACCCAGTACTTC.

DNA for the CDR3: TGTGCCAGCAGTCAAACAGACTACCAAGAGACCCAGTACTTC. This gives the protein CASSQTDYQETQYF. The V gene is TRBV6-6, the J gene TRBJ2-5; D is uncertain. V lost 5 bases, J lost 0 bases, and 10 bases lay in between. The germline CDR1 and CDR2 sequences are MNHNY and SVGAGI (reference sequence). This CDR3 spans 14 amino acids.

This rearrangement joins TRBV4-1 to TRBJ1-3, with a weak D call TRBD1 (6 bases). Trimming stripped 1 base from V and 3 bases from J, with 16 bases between. The CDR3 is 17 residues long. CDR1 is MGHRA, CDR2 YSYEKL, per germline. The CDR3 reads CASSQALDRSFGNTIYF. As DNA, the CDR3 is TGCGCCAGCAGCCAAGCCTTGGACAGAAGTTTTGGAAACACCATATATTTT.

This clone came up once. The CDR3 DNA reads as TGTGCCACCAGCAGAGACCCCGTGTGGGTTACAGATACGCAGTATTTT. Residues: CATSRDPVWVTDTQYF. The chain recombines TRBV15 with TRBJ2-3, with D hard to call. This CDR3 has 16 amino acids. Germline CDR1 LNHNV, CDR2 YYDKDF (reference sequence). Trimming pared 0 bases from V and 3 bases from J, leaving 13 bases between.

The gene calls are TRBV4-1 and TRBJ1-3; no clear D gene. The CDR3 runs 13 residues. Germline values: CDR1 MGHRA, CDR2 YSYEKL. With 8 bases removed from V and 1 base from J, the gap between germline ends came to 9 bases. In nucleotides, the CDR3 is TGCGCCAGCCGTGAAATGTCTGGAAACACCATATATTTT. Translation: CASREMSGNTIYF.

CDR3 sequence reads: CASGGVDSSGSYNEQFF. The CDR3 coding sequence is TGTGCCAGCGGCGGCGTGGATTCTAGCGGATCCTACAATGAGCAGTTCTTC. The chain combines TRBV5-8 with TRBJ2-1; TRBD2 agrees at 7 bases. The CDR3 runs 17 residues. After removal of 7 bases from V and 1 base from J, the junction contained 14 bases not matched to a gene. Germline V gives CDR1 SGHTS, CDR2 YDEGEE.

The V gene is TRBV2, the J gene TRBJ2-1; TRBD2 aligns across 11 bases. The germline CDR1 and CDR2 sequences are SNHLY and FYNNEI. The CDR3 covers 16 residues. The V and J ends lost 8 bases and 6 bases, in that order; junction bases with no gene match: 12. Here the CDR3 DNA reads TGTGCCAGCGAGCGTTTATTACTAGCGGGGGCCAATGAGCAGTTCTTC. Its translation: CASERLLLAGANEQFF. The variable domain in full, with the rest retrieved from reference TRBV2 and TRBJ2-1, is EPEVTQTPSHQVTQMGQEVILRCVPISNHLYFYWYRQILGQKVEFLVSFYNNEISEKSEIFDDQFSVERPDGSNFTLKIRSTKLEDSAMYFCASERLLLAGANEQFFGPGTRLTVL.

This clone was counted a few times. CDR3 nucleotide sequence: TGTGCCACCTCAAACGGGGAGGGCTACACCTTC. Translated: CATSNGEGYTF. The chain combines TRBV10-3 with TRBJ1-2; D gene unclear. CDR3 size: 11 residues. V lost 10 bases, J lost 8 bases, and 14 bases lay in between. Germline CDR1 reads ENHRY; CDR2 reads SYGVKD.